The clone carrying this T cell receptor beta chain was seen at least ten times. Its cognate antigen is unknown. During its preparation, the TCRbeta library received unique molecular identifiers. In TCRdb, the PCR reads were re-called with MiXCR into one record per CDR3 protein. Among around 700,000 distinct CDR3 sequences listed, less than 15% were seen once. These data belong to a study of T-cell reconstitution after alpha-beta-depleted transplantation in children. General study results and limits: T-cell counts and diversity at one year following transplant were attributed mainly to newly produced T cells. Day-60 TCRbeta diversity that was high in some patients was derived from surviving recipient T cells and thymic progenitors. By about two months after transplant, alpha-beta T cells reportedly arose from several hundred graft clones that had expanded.

Germline CDR1 LGHNA, CDR2 YNFKEQ. This CDR3 contains 17 residues. V was clipped by 4 bases and J by 6 bases, with 21 bases between them. The sample was PBMCs, taken before TCRalphabeta/CD19-depleted stem cell transplant. The receptor was isolated from a girl aged 2 to 10 with congenital amegakaryocytic thrombocytopenia, due to receive a stem cell transplant. This rearrangement joins TRBV4-2 to TRBJ2-2; maybe TRBD2 (6 bases). The CDR3 reads CASSRGTAQESSGELFF. The CDR3 DNA follows: TGTGCCAGCAGCCGCGGGACCGCCCAAGAAAGCTCCGGGGAGCTGTTTTTT.